These 22 T cell receptor beta chains were sequenced from one sample in a study of CD8 T cells in ankylosing spondylitis. Their antigen targets remain unknown. Study observations and caveats: Within ankylosing spondylitis blood, a TCR beta motif made up of seven or eight highly homologous variants appeared to be characteristic.

TCRdb fed the 5' RACE reads into MiXCR, producing one record per CDR3 protein. The table shows about 540,000 distinct CDR3 sequences, with over 9.5% occurring only once. Sequencing was performed on blood, either unsorted or a sorted T cell fraction (not recorded which). The origin of the receptors is a male donor with ankylosing spondylitis.

In this sample, this clonotype turned up many times. The chain joins TRBV20-1 to TRBJ1-1, with a tentative D call TRBD1 (6 bases). Trimming shortened V by 6 bases and J by 6 bases, and 17 bases separated the two germline ends. Germline V gene data show CDR1 as DFQATT and CDR2 as SNEGSKA (reference sequence). The CDR3 covers 13 residues. CDR3 loop: CSAEQGWLAEAFF. CDR3 coding DNA: TGCAGTGCAGAACAGGGTTGGTTGGCTGAAGCTTTCTTT.

This clonotype was seen a handful of times. Here the CDR3 reads CSAQGPAGELFF. The CDR3 DNA sequence: TGCAGTGCACAGGGCCCGGCCGGGGAGCTGTTTTTT. The chain couples TRBV20-1 to TRBJ2-2, with a tentative D call TRBD1 (6 bases). Germline V lookup: CDR1 DFQATT, CDR2 SNEGSKA (reference sequence). This CDR3 region has 12 residues. V was shortened by 6 bases and J by 6 bases, with 11 bases between the two germline ends.

This clonotype was seen many times. The chain uses TRBV5-1 and TRBJ2-3, with D perhaps TRBD1 or TRBD2 (6 bases each). V gave up 0 bases and J gave up 2 bases, with 19 bases separating them. Germline values: CDR1 SGHRS, CDR2 YFSETQ. CDR3 size: 18 residues. The CDR3: CASSLGRDSTGNTDTQYF. The CDR3 DNA sequence: TGCGCCAGCAGCTTGGGTCGGGACTCCACAGGGAACACAGATACGCAGTATTTT. Supplemented by reference TRBV5-1 and TRBJ2-3, the full variable domain reads KAGVTQTPRYLIKTRGQQVTLSCSPISGHRSVSWYQQTPGQGLQFLFEYFSETQRNKGNFPGRFSGRQFSNSRSEMNVSTLELGDSALYLCASSLGRDSTGNTDTQYFGPGTRLTVL.

This chain uses TRBV20-1 with TRBJ2-1, with D perhaps assigned TRBD1 or TRBD2 (6 bases each). The CDR3 sequence is 15 residues long. The germline V gene encodes CDR1 DFQATT and CDR2 SNEGSKA (reference sequence). The V and J ends lost 1 base and 10 bases respectively, with 20 bases between them. This CDR3 is CSARVRGLEAEEQFF. In nucleotides, the CDR3 is TGCAGTGCTAGAGTTCGGGGGCTTGAGGCGGAGGAGCAGTTCTTC.

This clonotype was seen ten or more times. The V call is TRBV10-2, the J call TRBJ2-1; TRBD2 might be the D (6 bases). CDR1 and CDR2 from the germline V gene are WSHSY and SAAADI. CDR3 length equals 14 residues. V lost 3 bases, J lost 7 bases, and 13 bases lay in between. The CDR3 nucleotides are TGCGCCAGCAGTGATGTCGGAGGGGAAAATGAGCAGTTCTTC. It is translated as CASSDVGGENEQFF.

V gene TRBV27 combines with J gene TRBJ2-5; D could derive from TRBD1 or TRBD2 (5 bases each). V lost 2 bases and J 0 bases, leaving 10 bases between the germline ends. This CDR3 is 15 amino acids long. Germline V gene sequence: CDR1 MNHEY, CDR2 SMNVEV (reference sequence). CDR3 amino acids: CASSLDGDDQETQYF. The CDR3, as DNA: TGTGCCAGCAGTTTAGACGGGGACGACCAAGAGACCCAGTACTTC.

The chain carries TRBV9 and TRBJ1-2; 8 bases are a match to TRBD1. The germline V gene encodes CDR1 SGDLS and CDR2 YYNGEE. The junction had 11 bases not matched to a gene; V was cut back by 3 bases and J by 4 bases. CDR3 length: 16 residues. This CDR3 reads CASSATGDRGFYGYTF. The CDR3 coding sequence is TGTGCCAGCAGCGCGACTGGTGACAGGGGATTCTATGGCTACACCTTC.

CDR3: CASSPSLAGGPDTQYF. CDR3 bases: TGTGCCAGCAGCCCAAGTCTAGCGGGAGGGCCAGATACGCAGTATTTT. This rearrangement joins TRBV28 to TRBJ2-3, with TRBD2 matching over 12 bases. The germline gives CDR1 MDHEN, CDR2 SYDVKM. The V segment lost 6 bases and the J segment 4 bases; nucleotides outside the gene matches: 8. The CDR3 is made up of 16 amino acids.

In its sample, this clonotype was seen a few times. The chain joins TRBV11-2 to TRBJ2-3; D not resolved. V lost 5 bases and J lost 6, with 18 bases in between. CDR1 is SGHAT, CDR2 FQNNGV, per germline. The CDR3 sequence is 15 residues long. CDR3 nucleotides: TGTGCCAGCAGCGGTCTTCGTCTCAAGCAGGATACGCAGTATTTT. Its protein is CASSGLRLKQDTQYF.

V usage is TRBV20-1 and J usage is TRBJ2-7; D is possibly TRBD1 (5 bases). The CDR3 is made up of 11 amino acids. Trimming took 6 bases from V and 3 from J, leaving 9 bases between them. Germline assignment: CDR1 DFQATT and CDR2 SNEGSKA (reference sequence). CDR3 in amino acids: CSAQTGYEQYV. The CDR3 bases are TGCAGTGCCCAAACAGGCTACGAGCAGTACGTC.

This clonotype was counted only a few times. J is TRBJ2-1 and V is TRBV29-1, with TRBD2 as a possible D gene (6 bases). V was pared by 0 bases and J by 3 bases, with 12 bases between. The CDR3 length is 15 residues. Per germline, CDR1 SQVTM and CDR2 ANQGSEA. The CDR3 DNA is TGCAGCGTTGAAGACAGGCTAGCGAGCTACAATGAGCAGTTCTTC. Its protein is CSVEDRLASYNEQFF.

Only a few counts were recorded for this clonotype. The chain joins TRBV3-1 to TRBJ2-7; D call uncertain. The CDR3 runs to 14 residues. Germline CDR1 LGHDT, CDR2 YNNKEL (reference sequence). V was shortened by 4 bases and J by 5 bases, with 15 bases between the two germline ends. The CDR3: CASSPLASQHEQYF. The CDR3 DNA reads as TGTGCCAGCAGCCCACTGGCTAGTCAGCACGAGCAGTACTTC.

This chain connects TRBV9 to TRBJ2-2; 9 bases align to TRBD1. Trimming cost V 2 bases and J 5 bases; bases outside gene matches: 7. CDR3 length: 16 residues. Germline values: CDR1 SGDLS, CDR2 YYNGEE. CDR3 sequence: CASSVTGQGRTGELFF. CDR3 DNA sequence: TGTGCCAGCAGCGTCACGGGACAGGGAAGGACCGGGGAGCTGTTTTTT.

This clonotype was detected only a few times. This rearrangement joins TRBV5-1 to TRBJ2-1; 14 bases agree with TRBD2. Germline-derived CDR1 and CDR2 are SGHRS and YFSETQ. CDR3 length equals 17 residues. J gave up 3 bases and V 4 bases, and 6 bases lay outside the gene matches. CDR3 DNA: TGCGCCAGCAGCGAGTCGACTAGCGGGAGGGTCTACAATGAGCAGTTCTTC. Translation: CASSESTSGRVYNEQFF.

The V gene is TRBV27, the J gene TRBJ2-7; either TRBD1 or TRBD2 may fit D (5 bases each). Trimming pared 8 bases from V and 3 bases from J, leaving 20 bases between. There are 15 residues in the CDR3. Germline V gene lookup returns CDR1 MNHEY and CDR2 SMNVEV (reference sequence). The CDR3 loop is CASRLQGVLYYEQYF. The CDR3 coding sequence is TGTGCCAGCCGTCTCCAGGGAGTGCTCTACTACGAGCAGTACTTC.

This clonotype was recorded a few times. This chain links TRBV6-1 with TRBJ2-4; tentative D call: TRBD1 (6 bases). From germline, CDR1 is MNHNS and CDR2 SASEGT. CDR3 length equals 14 residues. Trimming took off 3 bases at V and 6 bases at J, with 12 bases between the two ends. The CDR3 DNA sequence: TGTGCCAGCAGTGACGAGACAGGCCCAAACATTCAGTACTTC. This sequence encodes CASSDETGPNIQYF.

This chain connects TRBV9 to TRBJ1-2; D call uncertain. V dropped 6 bases and J dropped 0 bases, with 21 bases sitting between them. Germline CDR1 reads SGDLS; CDR2 reads YYNGEE. The CDR3 runs to 17 residues. CDR3 sequence (DNA): TGTGCCAGCAATCGAATCCGGGATGGCAGCACTAACTATGGCTACACCTTC. It is translated as CASNRIRDGSTNYGYTF.

There are a few counts of this clonotype. V and J are TRBV25-1 and TRBJ2-5; D perhaps matches TRBD2 (6 bases). CDR1 MGHDK and CDR2 SYGVNS come from the germline V gene. V dropped 4 bases and J dropped 2 bases, with 17 bases sitting between them. The CDR3 is 16 residues long. The CDR3 DNA sequence: TGTGCCAGCAGTGTGGGGACTTCCCACCCTCAAGAGACCCAGTACTTC. Its protein is CASSVGTSHPQETQYF.

The chain employs TRBV6-1 and TRBJ2-7; either TRBD1 or TRBD2 may fit D (6 bases each). Germline V lookup: CDR1 MNHNS, CDR2 SASEGT. This CDR3 has 12 amino acids. V was trimmed by 7 bases and J by 8 bases, leaving 15 bases between them. The CDR3 here is CASTGAAGKQYV. In DNA form, the CDR3 reads TGTGCCAGCACGGGGGCGGCGGGAAAGCAGTACGTC.

This rearrangement joins TRBV3-1 to TRBJ2-1, with D possibly matching TRBD2 (6 bases). V lost 4 bases, J lost 14 bases, and 18 bases lay in between. CDR1 is LGHDT, CDR2 YNNKEL, per germline (reference sequence). This CDR3 comprises 13 residues. Here the CDR3 reads CASSPEEGHQEFF. CDR3 nucleotides: TGTGCCAGCAGCCCCGAGGAGGGCCACCAAGAGTTCTTC.

This clonotype came up many times. The chain employs TRBV12-3 or TRBV12-4 and TRBJ2-1; TRBD1 might be the D (6 bases). Trimming stripped 0 bases from V and 9 bases from J, with 18 bases between. The CDR3 covers 16 residues. CDR3: CASSLAGYQGIGEQFF. CDR3 coding DNA: TGTGCCAGCAGTTTAGCCGGGTACCAGGGGATCGGTGAGCAGTTCTTC.

The genes are TRBV6-6 and TRBJ1-3; D unresolved. The CDR3 is made up of 12 amino acids. Between the trimmed V and J ends, which lost 8 bases and 7 bases, there was a span of 12 bases. The germline CDR1 and CDR2 sequences are MNHNY and SVGAGI (reference sequence). The DNA for the CDR3 is TGTGCCAGCGTAGGTTTCGGGAACACCATATATTTT. Its translation is CASVGFGNTIYF.